The 27 T cell receptor beta chains below come from one sample, sequenced in a study of T cell responses to AZD1222 COVID-19 vaccine. Only in-frame clones appear in the TCRdb table, and some are missing; sequencing was by immunoSEQ multiplex PCR. The profile covers 100,000 to 150,000 clones, with 80% to 95% appearing a single time and 4% to 5.5% taken by the ten largest. Sequenced here: peripheral blood, sampled on day 0 of MenACWY control vaccination. The receptors were sampled from an adult in good health.

This sequence joins TRBV9 and TRBJ2-2; no definite D call. The V end was cut by 6 bases, the J end by 4 bases, with 13 bases between. Per the germline V gene, CDR1 is SGDLS and CDR2 is YYNGEE. The CDR3 consists of 14 residues. The CDR3 loop reads CASKLDGSTGELFF. The DNA for the CDR3 is TGTGCCAGCAAACTGGACGGCTCCACCGGGGAGCTGTTTTTT.

V and J are TRBV7-8 and TRBJ2-3; D may be TRBD2 (6 bases). Trimming took 1 base from V and 2 from J, leaving 13 bases between them. This CDR3 contains 16 residues. Per germline, CDR1 SGHVS and CDR2 FQNEAQ. The CDR3 DNA sequence: TGTGCCAGCAGCTTAGTATGGGCGGGGTACACAGATACGCAGTATTTT. Translation: CASSLVWAGYTDTQYF.

The chain recombines TRBV9 with TRBJ1-2, with D tentatively TRBD1 (5 bases). The CDR3 has 13 amino acids. V lost 0 bases, J lost 6 bases, and 9 bases lay in between. Germline lookup yields CDR1 SGDLS and CDR2 YYNGEE. As DNA, the CDR3 is TGTGCCAGCAGCGTAGATTCAGGGCATGGCTACACCTTC. Translated, it gives CASSVDSGHGYTF.

The V and J genes are TRBV28 and TRBJ1-2, with 8 bases identical to TRBD1. Germline V gene lookup returns CDR1 MDHEN and CDR2 SYDVKM. The CDR3 contains 14 residues. With V trimmed by 2 bases and J by 7 bases, 6 bases remained unmatched. The CDR3 coding sequence is TGTGCCAGCAGTTTAACCAGGGGGCATGGTGGCTACACCTTC. The encoded protein is CASSLTRGHGGYTF.

The rearrangement joins TRBV7-8 to TRBJ2-7; TRBD1 might be the D (5 bases). V lost 3 bases, J lost 0 bases, and 18 bases lay in between. In germline, CDR1 is SGHVS, CDR2 FQNEAQ. The CDR3 extends over 17 amino acids. The CDR3 protein is CASSLAVDSLYSYEQYV. The CDR3 nucleotides read TGTGCCAGCAGCTTGGCCGTAGACAGTCTTTACTCCTACGAGCAGTACGTC.

This CDR3 reads CASRGGSVGTDTQYF. DNA for the CDR3: TGTGCCAGCAGGGGAGGGTCCGTTGGCACAGATACGCAGTATTTT. The chain couples TRBV28 to TRBJ2-3; 7 nucleotides line up with TRBD2. Germline CDR1 reads MDHEN; CDR2 reads SYDVKM. Losses at the gene ends were 6 bases for V and 1 base for J; bases not matched to a gene: 7. This CDR3 spans 15 amino acids.

This clone was seen a single time. J is TRBJ1-5 and V is TRBV28, with D tentatively TRBD1 (6 bases). The CDR3 has 13 amino acids. Germline CDR1 is MDHEN and CDR2 is SYDVKM. V was shortened by 5 bases and J by 7 bases, with 12 bases between the two germline ends. CDR3 in DNA: TGTGCCAGCAGTCTACAGGGATTCCAGCCCCAGCATTTT. Amino acid sequence: CASSLQGFQPQHF.

The rearrangement joins TRBV19 to TRBJ2-5; TRBD2 matches 7 bases. Germline assignment: CDR1 LNHDA and CDR2 SQIVND (reference sequence). The CDR3 is 15 amino acids. The trim removed 1 base at V and 4 bases at J, leaving 6 bases unmatched. The CDR3 bases are TGTGCCAGTAGTATAGGGGGCGGGAGTGGAGAGACCCAGTACTTC. Its protein product is CASSIGGGSGETQYF.

The chain has TRBV28 and TRBJ1-3; no reliable D call. Germline assignment: CDR1 MDHEN and CDR2 SYDVKM. This CDR3 has 12 amino acids. V lost 6 bases and J lost 8, with 11 bases in between. The CDR3 spells CASRAKADTIYF. The CDR3 DNA is TGTGCCAGCAGAGCTAAGGCGGACACCATATATTTT.

This clone is a singleton in its sample. This chain uses TRBV5-1 with TRBJ1-4; D remains ambiguous. Germline V gene data show CDR1 as SGHRS and CDR2 as YFSETQ. The CDR3 is 11 amino acids. Trimming took off 8 bases at V and 4 bases at J, with 6 bases between the two ends. For the CDR3, the DNA is TGCGCCAGTCGGGATAATGAAAAACTGTTTTTT. This translates into CASRDNEKLFF.

This chain links TRBV7-2 with TRBJ2-1, with D perhaps TRBD2 (5 bases). CDR1 is SGHTA and CDR2 is FQGNSA in the germline V gene. CDR3 length: 15 residues. V lost 3 bases, J lost 0 bases, and 9 bases lay in between. CDR3 sequence: CASSLGGPSYNEQFF. CDR3 bases: TGTGCCAGCAGCTTGGGCGGGCCCTCCTACAATGAGCAGTTCTTC.

The chain uses TRBV5-1 and TRBJ2-7; TRBD1 aligns across 8 bases. This CDR3 spans 15 amino acids. Germline V gene lookup returns CDR1 SGHRS and CDR2 YFSETQ. V lost 0 bases, J lost 2 bases, and 4 bases stayed unmatched. The CDR3 DNA reads as TGCGCCAGCAGCTTGGTTGGACAGGGTGCCTACGAGCAGTACTTC. As protein: CASSLVGQGAYEQYF. Full variable domain (missing parts from reference TRBV5-1 and TRBJ2-7): KAGVTQTPRYLIKTRGQQVTLSCSPISGHRSVSWYQQTPGQGLQFLFEYFSETQRNKGNFPGRFSGRQFSNSRSEMNVSTLELGDSALYLCASSLVGQGAYEQYFGPGTRLTVT.

The rearrangement uses TRBV9 and TRBJ2-2; D is possibly TRBD1 (6 bases). The CDR3 totals 16 residues. Trimming removed 2 bases at V and 0 bases at J, with 11 bases between. Germline lookup yields CDR1 SGDLS and CDR2 YYNGEE. CDR3 residues: CASSVPRDTNTGELFF. The CDR3 DNA reads TGTGCCAGCAGCGTTCCCCGGGACACGAACACCGGGGAGCTGTTTTTT.

The rearrangement joins TRBV6-1 to TRBJ2-1; TRBD2 aligns across 11 bases. The ends lost 1 base at V and 8 bases at J; junction bases unmatched: 7. This CDR3 has 16 residues. Per germline, CDR1 MNHNS and CDR2 SASEGT. CDR3 sequence: CASSEGRVAGGHEQFF. The CDR3 coding sequence is TGTGCCAGCAGTGAAGGGCGAGTAGCGGGGGGGCATGAGCAGTTCTTC.

The chain carries TRBV19 and TRBJ2-3; 8 bases map to TRBD2. V was clipped by 5 bases and J by 6 bases; unmatched bases: 10. The CDR3 contains 15 residues. CDR1 is LNHDA, CDR2 SQIVND, per germline (reference sequence). Written as DNA, the CDR3 is TGTGCCAGTAGTGGGTTAGCGGGGCCCCGGGATACGCAGTATTTT. This encodes CASSGLAGPRDTQYF. Full variable domain (outside the CDR3, taken from reference TRBV19 and TRBJ2-3): DGGITQSPKYLFRKEGQNVTLSCEQNLNHDAMYWYRQDPGQGLRLIYYSQIVNDFQKGDIAEGYSVSREKKESFPLTVTSAQKNPTAFYLCASSGLAGPRDTQYFGPGTRLTVL.

The genes are TRBV28 and TRBJ2-7, with D perhaps TRBD1 or TRBD2 (5 bases each). This CDR3 spans 15 amino acids. CDR1 MDHEN and CDR2 SYDVKM come from the germline V gene. V was cut by 4 bases and J by 2 bases, with 15 bases left in between. CDR3 DNA sequence: TGTGCCAGCAGTTCGAGAGGGGTGGCGACCTACGAGCAGTACTTC. Amino acid sequence: CASSSRGVATYEQYF.

The CDR3 DNA reads TGTGCCAGCAGCTTAGCTATTGGGAACTATCGCGATCAGCCCCAGCATTTT. Protein sequence: CASSLAIGNYRDQPQHF. This chain links TRBV7-9 with TRBJ1-5; D gene ambiguous. Per the germline V gene, CDR1 is SEHNR and CDR2 is FQNEAQ (reference sequence). The CDR3 is 17 residues long. V was clipped by 0 bases and J by 5 bases, with 17 bases between them.

This clone turned up a few times. This chain joins TRBV18 and TRBJ2-3; D is undetermined. Germline CDR1 is KGHSH and CDR2 is LQKENI. The V end lost 4 bases, the J end lost 2 bases, and 7 bases lay between the germline ends. The CDR3 totals 13 residues. CDR3 region: CASSRTNTDTQYF. The CDR3 nucleotides are TGTGCCAGCTCACGAACGAACACAGATACGCAGTATTTT.

The rearrangement links TRBV7-9 to TRBJ2-7; 9 bases fit TRBD1. Unmatched junction bases numbered 6, after V lost 2 bases and J lost 7 bases. This CDR3 spans 14 amino acids. Germline values: CDR1 SEHNR, CDR2 FQNEAQ (reference sequence). The CDR3 loop reads CASSLLQGANEQYF. In nucleotides, the CDR3 is TGTGCCAGCAGCTTATTACAGGGGGCTAATGAGCAGTACTTC.

This chain's CDR3 is CASSIWQGKVGELFF. The DNA of the CDR3 is TGTGCCAGTAGTATCTGGCAGGGTAAGGTCGGGGAGCTGTTTTTT. The J gene is TRBJ2-2, the V gene TRBV19, with D perhaps matching TRBD1 (5 bases). Trimming stripped 3 bases from V and 7 bases from J, with 15 bases between. CDR3 length: 15 residues. Germline-derived CDR1 and CDR2 are LNHDA and SQIVND (reference sequence).

The CDR3 nucleotides read TGTGCCAGCAGTGCCGGGACACACTCCTACGAGCAGTACGTC. Its protein is CASSAGTHSYEQYV. The chain couples TRBV2 to TRBJ2-7, with D possibly matching TRBD1 (6 bases). This CDR3 comprises 14 residues. The germline gives CDR1 SNHLY, CDR2 FYNNEI. V was clipped by 4 bases and J by 0 bases, with 10 bases between them.

The CDR3 protein is CASSLHWGNYGYTF. The DNA for the CDR3 is TGTGCCAGCAGCTTACACTGGGGGAACTATGGCTACACCTTC. The chain links TRBV7-2 to TRBJ1-2, with D possibly TRBD1 on 5 matching bases. The germline V and J ends were trimmed by 2 bases and 2 bases, with 9 bases remaining between them. The CDR3 covers 14 residues. CDR1 and CDR2 (germline): SGHTA, FQGNSA.

The gene calls are TRBV9 and TRBJ2-5; D not certain. The CDR3 extends over 17 amino acids. Germline loops: CDR1 SGDLS, CDR2 YYNGEE. The V end was cut by 0 bases, the J end by 2 bases, with 17 bases between. This chain's CDR3 is CASSVGELSTLQETQYF. CDR3 DNA: TGTGCCAGCAGCGTAGGGGAACTCTCGACGTTACAAGAGACCCAGTACTTC.

V usage is TRBV27 and J usage is TRBJ1-4; 12 bases are a match to TRBD1. The CDR3 sequence is 14 residues long. The V segment lost 6 bases and the J segment 7 bases; nucleotides outside the gene matches: 3. The germline gives CDR1 MNHEY, CDR2 SMNVEV (reference sequence). This CDR3 is CASSWDRGREKLFF. The CDR3 DNA reads TGTGCCAGCAGCTGGGACAGGGGGCGTGAAAAACTGTTTTTT. The full variable domain, rest sourced from reference TRBV27 and TRBJ1-4, is EAQVTQNPRYLITVTGKKLTVTCSQNMNHEYMSWYRQDPGLGLRQIYYSMNVEVTDKGDVPEGYKVSRKEKRNFPLILESPSPNQTSLYFCASSWDRGREKLFFGSGTQLSVL.

This sequence joins TRBV28 and TRBJ1-2, with D perhaps TRBD1 (6 bases). V was trimmed by 2 bases and J by 8 bases, leaving 12 bases between them. The CDR3 totals 13 residues. Looked up from germline, CDR1 is MDHEN and CDR2 is SYDVKM. CDR3 residues: CASSLPGAPGYTF. The DNA of the CDR3 is TGTGCCAGCAGTTTACCGGGGGCGCCGGGCTACACCTTC.

The chain employs TRBV5-4 and TRBJ2-1; 12 nucleotides line up with TRBD1. Germline V gene data show CDR1 as SGHNT and CDR2 as YYREEE (reference sequence). The CDR3 length is 14 residues. The junction had 6 bases not matched to a gene; V was cut back by 5 bases and J by 9 bases. CDR3 loop: CASRPGTGGPEQFF. The CDR3 DNA is TGTGCCAGCAGACCAGGGACAGGGGGCCCTGAGCAGTTCTTC.

The chain combines TRBV27 with TRBJ2-7, with 12 bases identical to TRBD2. The length of the CDR3 is 14 residues. With 6 bases clipped from V and 1 base from J, the junction kept 1 base outside the gene matches. CDR1 and CDR2 from the germline V gene are MNHEY and SMNVEV (reference sequence). This CDR3 reads CASRLAGGSYEQYF. The CDR3 bases are TGTGCCAGCAGACTAGCGGGAGGTTCCTACGAGCAGTACTTC.